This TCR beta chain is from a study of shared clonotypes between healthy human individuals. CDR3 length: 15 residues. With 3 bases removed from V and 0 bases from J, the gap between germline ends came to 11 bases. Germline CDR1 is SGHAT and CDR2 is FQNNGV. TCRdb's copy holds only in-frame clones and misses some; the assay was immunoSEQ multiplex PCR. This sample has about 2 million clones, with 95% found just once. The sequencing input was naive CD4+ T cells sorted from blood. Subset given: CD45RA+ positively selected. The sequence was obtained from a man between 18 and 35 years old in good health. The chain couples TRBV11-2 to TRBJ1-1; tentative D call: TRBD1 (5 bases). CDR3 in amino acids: CASSFRGVMNTEAFF. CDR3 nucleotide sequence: TGTGCCAGCAGCTTTAGGGGAGTCATGAACACTGAAGCTTTCTTT.